At least ten counts were recorded for the clone carrying this TCR beta chain. Germline CDR1 reads MDHEN; CDR2 reads SYDVKM. The CDR3 extends over 15 amino acids. Trimming took off 6 bases at V and 2 bases at J, with 16 bases between the two ends. No treatment of any kind had been given to any patient before thyroid surgery. These data come from a study of metastatic and nonmetastatic thyroid tumors. TCRdb re-processed the PCR reads through MiXCR. The repertoire holds 34,000 or so clones, with about 19% as singletons. This chain joins TRBV28 and TRBJ1-2, with D possibly TRBD1 on 5 matching bases. The TCR originated in a female donor with papillary thyroid cancer or a benign thyroid nodule (not recorded which). Some clones in this sample may be carry-over from other donors' samples. Specimen: blood. The CDR3 is CASSPGGEGNYGYTF. The CDR3 DNA reads as TGTGCCAGCAGCCCTGGGGGTGAGGGAAACTATGGCTACACCTTC.